This T cell receptor (beta chain) was retrieved from a study of beta chain features in type 1 diabetes. Points from the study as a whole: VDJ junctions from patients with type 1 diabetes contained fewer insertions and more deletions.

Cells sorted by CD45RO/CCR7/CD25/CD127/CD95/CD27 comprised CD4+ naive, central memory, regulatory and stem cell-like memory cells. The germline gives CDR1 SQVTM, CDR2 ANQGSEA. The CDR3 totals 13 residues. V was cut by 3 bases and J by 1 base, with 9 bases left in between. In the case of this clone: What it binds is unknown. Other DNA sequences in the same sample also yield this CDR3.

Since all of the isolated RNA was reverse transcribed, expressed TCRB transcripts were what got sequenced. Produced via immunoSEQ multiplex PCR; TCRdb's table is partial and in-frame only. This table has about 260,000 clones, more than 65% appearing once. V is TRBV29-1 and J is TRBJ1-1; no clear D. The sequenced material came from naive CD4+ T cells from blood. The clonotype comes from a man younger than 45 in good health. In nucleotides, the CDR3 is TGCAGCGTTGAGGGGAGACAGAACACTGAAGCTTTCTTT. Amino acids: CSVEGRQNTEAFF. Based on the CDR3 plus reference TRBV29-1 and TRBJ1-1, the full variable domain is SAVISQKPSRDICQRGTSLTIQCQVDSQVTMMFWYRQQPGQSLTLIATANQGSEATYESGFVIDKFPISRPNLTFSTLTVSNMSPEDSSIYLCSVEGRQNTEAFFGQGTRLTVV.